One and the same sample provided the 8 T cell receptor beta chains below, sequenced in a study of cytomegalovirus exposure and HLA in healthy donors. Generated by immunoSEQ multiplex PCR, the TCRdb table keeps only in-frame clones and is missing some. The sample has about 180,000 clones, about 89% seen once. The sequenced sample consisted of PBMCs. The receptors come from a man younger than 35 in good health and CMV-seropositive.

This clone was detected once. The V gene is TRBV28, the J gene TRBJ1-1; D is unclear. With 6 bases removed from V and 6 bases from J, the gap between germline ends came to 8 bases. The CDR3 runs to 11 residues. Germline CDR1 is MDHEN and CDR2 is SYDVKM. CDR3 amino acids: CASREGPEAFF. CDR3 DNA sequence: TGTGCCAGCAGGGAGGGCCCTGAAGCTTTCTTT.

The chain recombines TRBV6-5 with TRBJ1-5; D perhaps matches TRBD1 (5 bases). CDR1 is MNHEY and CDR2 is SVGAGI in the germline V gene. V gave up 5 bases and J gave up 6 bases, with 14 bases separating them. The CDR3 is made up of 14 amino acids. The CDR3 DNA sequence: TGTGCCAGCAGTAAACAACACGGGGGTCAGCCCCAGCATTTT. As protein: CASSKQHGGQPQHF.

The genes are TRBV5-1 and TRBJ1-1; unclear D gene. The CDR3 covers 15 residues. CDR1 SGHRS and CDR2 YFSETQ come from the germline V gene. Trimming removed 3 bases from V and 0 bases from J, with 12 bases in between. The CDR3 here is CASSSTQQLNTEAFF. CDR3 bases: TGCGCCAGCAGCTCAACACAACAGCTGAACACTGAAGCTTTCTTT. Combining the CDR3 with reference TRBV5-1 and TRBJ1-1 gives the whole variable domain KAGVTQTPRYLIKTRGQQVTLSCSPISGHRSVSWYQQTPGQGLQFLFEYFSETQRNKGNFPGRFSGRQFSNSRSEMNVSTLELGDSALYLCASSSTQQLNTEAFFGQGTRLTVV.

The gene calls are TRBV28 and TRBJ2-7, with TRBD2 matching over 10 bases. The CDR3 runs to 14 residues. From germline, CDR1 is MDHEN and CDR2 SYDVKM. The V and J ends lost 7 bases and 3 bases, in that order; junction bases with no gene match: 6. The CDR3 DNA is TGTGCCAGCAACCTAGCGGGAGAGGTCTACGAGCAGTACTTC. Amino acid sequence: CASNLAGEVYEQYF.

The gene calls are TRBV5-1 and TRBJ1-4; tentative D call: TRBD1 (6 bases). V was clipped by 0 bases and J by 3 bases, with 12 bases between them. Germline V gene sequence: CDR1 SGHRS, CDR2 YFSETQ. This CDR3 comprises 16 residues. The CDR3 sequence: CASSLGVQGPNEKLFF. The CDR3 DNA reads as TGCGCCAGCAGCTTGGGTGTCCAGGGGCCTAATGAAAAACTGTTTTTT.

The chain joins TRBV21-1 to TRBJ2-7; the DNA was not compared with TRBD1, the D call given in the table. TRBV21-1 is described as a pseudogene. This CDR3 comprises 15 residues. The CDR3, as DNA: TGTGCCAGGAGAGGGGATTACAGGGTGGACTACGAGCAGTACTTC. It is translated as CARRGDYRVDYEQYF.

This rearrangement joins TRBV29-1 to TRBJ1-1; a weak D match, TRBD1 (6 bases). The germline V gene has CDR1 SQVTM and CDR2 ANQGSEA. This CDR3 region has 13 residues. V was shortened by 7 bases and J by 1 base, with 13 bases between the two germline ends. The CDR3 sequence: CSGKWGPNTEAFF. In DNA form, the CDR3 reads TGCAGCGGTAAATGGGGGCCGAACACTGAAGCTTTCTTT. Complete variable domain (other parts from reference TRBV29-1 and TRBJ1-1): SAVISQKPSRDICQRGTSLTIQCQVDSQVTMMFWYRQQPGQSLTLIATANQGSEATYESGFVIDKFPISRPNLTFSTLTVSNMSPEDSSIYLCSGKWGPNTEAFFGQGTRLTVV.

The chain joins TRBV7-2 to TRBJ2-7; tentatively, D is TRBD1 (6 bases). There are 14 residues in the CDR3. Trimming took 5 bases from V and 1 from J, leaving 12 bases between them. Germline values: CDR1 SGHTA, CDR2 FQGNSA. CDR3: CASSLHQGSYEQYF. In DNA, the CDR3 is TGTGCCAGCAGCCTACATCAGGGGTCCTACGAGCAGTACTTC.